This T cell receptor (beta chain) was sequenced in a study of shared clonotypes between healthy human individuals. On the study more broadly: Each donor contributed plates that comprised three CD4 naive, three CD4 memory, two CD8 naive and one CD8 memory.

Positive CCR7 selection of CD45RO-negative cells yielded the naive CD8 cells, and terminally differentiated effector memory CD45RA+ cells were excluded. Points from the study as a whole: It was observed that approximately 5% of naive CD4 clonotypes were shared across several donors.

Points on this clone: Its antigen is not known.

Sequencing was performed with immunoSEQ multiplex PCR; in TCRdb, only in-frame clones are kept and a portion is missing. The data hold some 2 million clones, with about 95% observed a single time. This CDR3 has 15 amino acids. Trimming took off 3 bases at V and 0 bases at J, with 12 bases between the two ends. The germline CDR1 and CDR2 sequences are MNHNS and SASEGT. Sequences were obtained from naive CD8+ T cells sorted from blood. This chain connects TRBV6-1 to TRBJ2-7, with D unresolved. This sequence originates from a man between 18 and 29 years old in good health. CDR3 amino acids: CASSDKDGYSYEQYF. The CDR3 DNA sequence: TGTGCCAGCAGTGATAAGGACGGCTACTCCTACGAGCAGTACTTC.